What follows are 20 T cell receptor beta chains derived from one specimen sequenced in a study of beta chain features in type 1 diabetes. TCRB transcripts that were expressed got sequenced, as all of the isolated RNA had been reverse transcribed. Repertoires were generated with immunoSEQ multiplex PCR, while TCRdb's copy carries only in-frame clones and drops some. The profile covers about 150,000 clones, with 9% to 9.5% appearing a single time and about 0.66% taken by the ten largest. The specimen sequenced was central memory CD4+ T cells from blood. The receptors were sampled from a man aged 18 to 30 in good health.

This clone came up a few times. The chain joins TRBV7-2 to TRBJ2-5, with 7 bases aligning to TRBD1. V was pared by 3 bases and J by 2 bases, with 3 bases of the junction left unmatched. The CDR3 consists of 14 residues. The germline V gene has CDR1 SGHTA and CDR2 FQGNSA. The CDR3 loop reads CASSLQGVQETQYF. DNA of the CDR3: TGTGCCAGCAGCTTGCAGGGGGTTCAAGAGACCCAGTACTTC. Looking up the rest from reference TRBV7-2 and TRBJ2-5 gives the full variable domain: GAGVSQSPSNKVTEKGKDVELRCDPISGHTALYWYRQSLGQGLEFLIYFQGNSAPDKSGLPSDRFSAERTGGSVSTLTIQRTQQEDSAVYLCASSLQGVQETQYFGPGTRLLVL.

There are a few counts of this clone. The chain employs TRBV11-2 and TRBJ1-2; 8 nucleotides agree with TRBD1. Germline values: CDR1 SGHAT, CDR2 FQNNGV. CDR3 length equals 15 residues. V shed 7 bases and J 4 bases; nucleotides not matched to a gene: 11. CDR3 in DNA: TGTGCCAGCACCTACGACAGGGGTCCCTTCTATGGCTACACCTTC. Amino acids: CASTYDRGPFYGYTF.

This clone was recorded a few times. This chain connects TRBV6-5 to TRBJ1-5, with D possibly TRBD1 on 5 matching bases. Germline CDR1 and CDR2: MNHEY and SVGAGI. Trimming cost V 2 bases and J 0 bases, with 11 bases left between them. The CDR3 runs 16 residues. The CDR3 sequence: CASSYAAGNSNQPQHF. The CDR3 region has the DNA TGTGCCAGCAGTTACGCCGCAGGGAATAGCAATCAGCCCCAGCATTTT.

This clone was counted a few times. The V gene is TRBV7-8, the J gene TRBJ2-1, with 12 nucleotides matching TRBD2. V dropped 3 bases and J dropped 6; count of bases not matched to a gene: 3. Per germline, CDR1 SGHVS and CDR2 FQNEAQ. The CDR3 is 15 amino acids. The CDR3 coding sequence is TGTGCCAGCAGCTTCCTAGCGGGGGGGCGCAATGAGCAGTTCTTC. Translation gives CASSFLAGGRNEQFF.

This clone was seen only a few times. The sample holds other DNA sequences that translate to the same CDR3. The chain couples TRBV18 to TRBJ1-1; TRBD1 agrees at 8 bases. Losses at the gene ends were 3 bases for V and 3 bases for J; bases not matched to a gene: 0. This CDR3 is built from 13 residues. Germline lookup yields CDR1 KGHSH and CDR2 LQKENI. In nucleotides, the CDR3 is TGTGCCAGCTCACCGGGACAGGACACTGAAGCTTTCTTT. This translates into CASSPGQDTEAFF.

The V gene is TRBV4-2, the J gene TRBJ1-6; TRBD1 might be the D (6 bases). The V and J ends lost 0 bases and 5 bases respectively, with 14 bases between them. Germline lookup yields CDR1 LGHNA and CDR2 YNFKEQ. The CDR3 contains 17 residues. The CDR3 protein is CASSQEGGGNHNSPLHF. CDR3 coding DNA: TGTGCCAGCAGCCAAGAAGGGGGGGGCAATCATAATTCACCCCTCCACTTT.

CDR3 in amino acids: CASRGSGGPSAETQYF. CDR3 coding DNA: TGCGCCAGCAGAGGGAGCGGGGGGCCCTCTGCCGAGACCCAGTACTTC. V is TRBV5-1 and J is TRBJ2-5; 9 nucleotides line up with TRBD2. V shed 5 bases and J 5 bases; nucleotides not matched to a gene: 13. The CDR3 has 16 residues. Germline V gene data show CDR1 as SGHRS and CDR2 as YFSETQ.

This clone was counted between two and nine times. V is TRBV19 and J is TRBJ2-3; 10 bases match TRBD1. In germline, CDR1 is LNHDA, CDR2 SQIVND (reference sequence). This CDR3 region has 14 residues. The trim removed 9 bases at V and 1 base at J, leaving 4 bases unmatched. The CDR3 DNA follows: TGTGCCAGCAAGACAGGGGGCGGCACAGATACGCAGTATTTT. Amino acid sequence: CASKTGGGTDTQYF.

This chain's CDR3 is CASRELGGLFFEQFF. CDR3 nucleotide sequence: TGTGCCAGCAGAGAGTTGGGGGGGCTCTTTTTTGAGCAGTTCTTC. The chain links TRBV6-1 to TRBJ2-1; D may be TRBD2 (7 bases). CDR3 size: 15 residues. V was pared by 6 bases and J by 9 bases, with 21 bases between. The germline V gene has CDR1 MNHNS and CDR2 SASEGT.

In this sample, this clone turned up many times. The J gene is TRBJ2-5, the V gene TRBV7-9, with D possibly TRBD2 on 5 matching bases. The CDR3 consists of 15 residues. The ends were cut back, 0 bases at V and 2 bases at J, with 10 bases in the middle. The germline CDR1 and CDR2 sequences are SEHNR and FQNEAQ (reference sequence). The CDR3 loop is CASSLAAAIQETQYF. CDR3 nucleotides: TGTGCCAGCAGCTTAGCAGCGGCAATTCAAGAGACCCAGTACTTC.

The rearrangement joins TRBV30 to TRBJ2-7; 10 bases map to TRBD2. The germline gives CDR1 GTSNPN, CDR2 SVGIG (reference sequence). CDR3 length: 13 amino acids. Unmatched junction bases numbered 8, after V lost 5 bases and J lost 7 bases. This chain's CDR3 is CAWGQGLAREQYF. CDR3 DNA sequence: TGTGCCTGGGGGCAGGGACTAGCGAGGGAGCAGTACTTC.

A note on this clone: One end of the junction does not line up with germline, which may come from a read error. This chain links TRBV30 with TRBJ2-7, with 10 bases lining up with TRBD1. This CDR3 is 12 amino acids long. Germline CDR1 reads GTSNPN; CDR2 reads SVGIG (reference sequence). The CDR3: CARRGTGVEQYF. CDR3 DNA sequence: TGTGCCCGGAGAGGGACAGGGGTCGAGCAGTACTTC.

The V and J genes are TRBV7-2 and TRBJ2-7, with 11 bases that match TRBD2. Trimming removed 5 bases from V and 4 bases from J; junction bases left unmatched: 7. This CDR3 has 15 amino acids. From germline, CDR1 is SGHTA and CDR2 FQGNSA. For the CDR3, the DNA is TGTGCCAGCAGCCCCACCGGGACTAGCGGTTACGAGCAGTACTTC. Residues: CASSPTGTSGYEQYF.

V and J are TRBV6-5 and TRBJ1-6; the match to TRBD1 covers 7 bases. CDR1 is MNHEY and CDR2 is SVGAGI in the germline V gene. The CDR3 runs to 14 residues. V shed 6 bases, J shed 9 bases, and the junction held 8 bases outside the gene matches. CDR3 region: CASRTGDRVSPLHF. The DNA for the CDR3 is TGTGCCAGCAGGACCGGGGACAGAGTTTCACCCCTCCACTTT.

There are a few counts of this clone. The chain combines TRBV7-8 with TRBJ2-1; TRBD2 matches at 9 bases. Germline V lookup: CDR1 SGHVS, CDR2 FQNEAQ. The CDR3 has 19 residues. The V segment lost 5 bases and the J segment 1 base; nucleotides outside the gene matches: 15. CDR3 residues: CASSQNTGGRGGSYNEQFF. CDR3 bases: TGTGCCAGCAGCCAAAATACAGGCGGGCGGGGGGGGTCCTACAATGAGCAGTTCTTC. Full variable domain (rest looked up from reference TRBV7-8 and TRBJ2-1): GAGVSQSPRYKVAKRGQDVALRCDPISGHVSLFWYQQALGQGPEFLTYFQNEAQLDKSGLPSDRFFAERPEGSVSTLKIQRTQQEDSAVYLCASSQNTGGRGGSYNEQFFGPGTRLTVL.

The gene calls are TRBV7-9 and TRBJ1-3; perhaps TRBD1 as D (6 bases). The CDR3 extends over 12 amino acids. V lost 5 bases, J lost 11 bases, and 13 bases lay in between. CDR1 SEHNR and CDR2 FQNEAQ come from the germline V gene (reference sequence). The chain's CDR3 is CASSPGAGSIYF. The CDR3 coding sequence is TGTGCCAGCAGCCCAGGGGCGGGTTCCATATATTTT. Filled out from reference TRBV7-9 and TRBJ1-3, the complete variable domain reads DTGVSQNPRHKITKRGQNVTFRCDPISEHNRLYWYRQTLGQGPEFLTYFQNEAQLEKSRLLSDRFSAERPKGSFSTLEIQRTEQGDSAMYLCASSPGAGSIYFGEGSWLTVV.

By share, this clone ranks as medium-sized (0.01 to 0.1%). The CDR3 protein is CAWRTGGGNTIYF. The CDR3 DNA reads as TGTGCCTGGAGGACAGGGGGTGGAAACACCATATATTTT. This sequence joins TRBV30 and TRBJ1-3; 9 bases align to TRBD1. Germline V lookup: CDR1 GTSNPN, CDR2 SVGIG (reference sequence). V lost 3 bases to trimming and J lost 3 bases; unmatched junction nucleotides: 0. The CDR3 loop spans 13 amino acids.

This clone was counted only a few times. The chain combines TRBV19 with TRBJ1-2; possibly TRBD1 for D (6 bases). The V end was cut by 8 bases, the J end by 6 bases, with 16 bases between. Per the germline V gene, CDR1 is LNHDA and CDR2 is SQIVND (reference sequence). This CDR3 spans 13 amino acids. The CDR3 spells CASLDHRADGYTF. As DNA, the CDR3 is TGTGCCAGTCTAGACCACAGGGCGGATGGCTACACCTTC. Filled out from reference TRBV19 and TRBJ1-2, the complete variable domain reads DGGITQSPKYLFRKEGQNVTLSCEQNLNHDAMYWYRQDPGQGLRLIYYSQIVNDFQKGDIAEGYSVSREKKESFPLTVTSAQKNPTAFYLCASLDHRADGYTFGSGTRLTVV.

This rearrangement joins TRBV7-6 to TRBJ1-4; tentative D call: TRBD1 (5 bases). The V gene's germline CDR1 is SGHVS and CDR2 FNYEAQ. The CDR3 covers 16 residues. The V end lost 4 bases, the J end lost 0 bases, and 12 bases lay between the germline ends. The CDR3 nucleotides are TGTGCCAGCAGCTCAAGGGGCAGTTCAACTAATGAAAAACTGTTTTTT. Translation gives CASSSRGSSTNEKLFF.

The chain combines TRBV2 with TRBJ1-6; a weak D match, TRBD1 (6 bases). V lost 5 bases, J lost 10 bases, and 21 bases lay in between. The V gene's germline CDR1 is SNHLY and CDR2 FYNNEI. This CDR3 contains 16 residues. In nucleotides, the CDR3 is TGTGCCAGCAGTAGAGGGGACACGGGGGGTCGATCACCCCTCCACTTT. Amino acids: CASSRGDTGGRSPLHF.